A selection of T cell receptor beta chains follows, all from one sample in a study of T-cell reconstitution after alpha-beta-depleted transplantation in children. TCRdb independently ran MiXCR on the PCR reads; one entry per CDR3 protein. The table has around 200,000 distinct CDR3 sequences, roughly a tenth seen once. Material: PBMCs from the stem cell graft donor, obtained from the stem cell graft. These receptors all stem from a human donor who donated a stem cell graft to a child with acute lymphoblastic leukemia. Each CDR3 is given without its conserved first and last residue. The order of the fields is V gene, J gene, CDR3 length, CDR3 protein.

TRBV7-8	TRBJ1-2	11	ASGTGSNYGYT
TRBV5-1	TRBJ1-2	14	ASSPPTGSVDDGYT
TRBV14	TRBJ2-1	11	ASSPTRAREQF
TRBV4-2	TRBJ2-1	11	ASSQAEQGKQF
TRBV6-1	TRBJ1-1	13	ASLTRTGINTEAF
TRBV20-1	TRBJ2-1	12	SARELTLDNEQF
TRBV20-1	TRBJ2-5	11	SAAGTGIGTQY
TRBV5-1	TRBJ2-2	12	ASLAGANTGELF
TRBV12-3/TRBV12-4	TRBJ2-7	12	ASSLAGTNYEQY
TRBV4-1	TRBJ2-7	11	ASSQAPGNEQY
TRBV3-1	TRBJ1-1	13	ASSPPNTLVTEAF
TRBV7-2	TRBJ2-3	10	ASSPSGDTQY
TRBV6-2/TRBV6-3	TRBJ2-7	14	ASSLGRGGISYEQY
TRBV6-2/TRBV6-3	TRBJ2-1	15	ASNFPDSLFSYNEQF